The 3 T cell receptor beta chains presented below share a single source sample, sequenced in a study of cytomegalovirus exposure and HLA in healthy donors. Primers for the PCR totalled 60 Vbeta and 13 Jbeta. Here immunoSEQ multiplex PCR was the method, and the copy in TCRdb shows in-frame clones only, minus some. The sample contains roughly 150,000 clones, approximately 62% of which appear only once. The sequenced material came from PBMCs. The origin of the receptors is a human donor in good health.

V and J are TRBV18 and TRBJ2-7; weak D call: TRBD1 (5 bases). CDR3 length equals 13 residues. Trimming took off 2 bases at V and 3 bases at J, with 8 bases between the two ends. CDR1 is KGHSH, CDR2 LQKENI, per germline. Here the CDR3 reads CASSPGAGYEQYF. Written as DNA, the CDR3 is TGTGCCAGCTCACCAGGGGCAGGCTACGAGCAGTACTTC.

The CDR3 DNA reads as TGTGCCAGCAGCCGACAGGGTTCCTACGAGCAGTACTTC. Its translation: CASSRQGSYEQYF. This chain uses TRBV11-3 with TRBJ2-7; 7 bases agree with TRBD1. The CDR3 sequence is 13 residues long. Germline CDR1 reads SGHNT; CDR2 reads YENEEA. The V segment lost 5 bases and the J segment 1 base; nucleotides outside the gene matches: 2.

This clone was picked up a small number of times. The chain recombines TRBV18 with TRBJ1-2; 7 bases map to TRBD1. Germline CDR1 is KGHSH and CDR2 is LQKENI. With V trimmed by 3 bases and J by 12 bases, 10 bases remained unmatched. The CDR3 is made up of 13 amino acids. CDR3 amino acids: CASSPTAQGTHTF. The CDR3 DNA reads TGTGCCAGCTCACCGACTGCACAGGGGACCCACACCTTC.